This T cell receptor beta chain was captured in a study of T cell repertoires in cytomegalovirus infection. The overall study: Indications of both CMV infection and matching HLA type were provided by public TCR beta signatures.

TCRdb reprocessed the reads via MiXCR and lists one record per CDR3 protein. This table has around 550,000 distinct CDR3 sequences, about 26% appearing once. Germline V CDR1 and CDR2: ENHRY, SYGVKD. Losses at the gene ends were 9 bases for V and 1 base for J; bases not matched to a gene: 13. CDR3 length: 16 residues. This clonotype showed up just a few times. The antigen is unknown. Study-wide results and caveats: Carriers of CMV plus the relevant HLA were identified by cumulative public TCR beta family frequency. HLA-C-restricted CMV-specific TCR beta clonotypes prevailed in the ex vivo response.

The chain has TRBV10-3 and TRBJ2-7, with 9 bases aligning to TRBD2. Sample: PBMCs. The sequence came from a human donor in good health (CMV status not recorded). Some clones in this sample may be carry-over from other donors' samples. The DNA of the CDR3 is TGTGCCATTAACGGGTCGACTAGCGGTAAATCCTACGAGCAGTACGTC. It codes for CAINGSTSGKSYEQYV.